Listed here are 7 T cell receptor beta chains from one sample, sequenced in a study of T cell changes during pregnancy in multiple sclerosis. TCRdb's copy holds only in-frame clones and misses some; the assay was immunoSEQ multiplex PCR. The repertoire consists of tens of thousands of clones, with over 90% occurring once and the leading ten covering over 2%. Here the sequenced sample was peripheral blood, taken in the third trimester of pregnancy. The receptors were sampled from a female donor with multiple sclerosis, enrolled in a pregnancy study.

The rearrangement joins TRBV27 to TRBJ2-3, with 7 bases that match TRBD2. Unmatched junction bases numbered 11, after V lost 6 bases and J lost 2 bases. The CDR3 runs 16 residues. Looked up from germline, CDR1 is MNHEY and CDR2 is SMNVEV (reference sequence). For the CDR3, the DNA is TGTGCCAGCAGCACCATCCGGGACTACCCCACAGATACGCAGTATTTT. Its translation: CASSTIRDYPTDTQYF.

This clone was counted once. Here the CDR3 reads CASSQGSTGYTEAFF. CDR3 nucleotide sequence: TGTGCCAGCAGCCAAGGATCGACAGGGTACACTGAAGCTTTCTTT. J is TRBJ1-1 and V is TRBV4-2, with 7 bases lining up with TRBD1. The CDR3 length is 15 residues. Germline CDR1 LGHNA, CDR2 YNFKEQ. Trimming cost V 1 base and J 3 bases; bases outside gene matches: 5.

This chain uses TRBV4-1 with TRBJ1-5, with D unresolved. The CDR3 consists of 15 residues. V was cut by 2 bases and J by 7 bases, with 15 bases left in between. Per the germline V gene, CDR1 is MGHRA and CDR2 is YSYEKL. The CDR3 spells CASSQLLDGVQPQHF. The CDR3 DNA reads TGCGCCAGCAGCCAACTTCTCGACGGGGTCCAGCCCCAGCATTTT.

CDR3 bases: TGTGCCAGCTCCCCGACAGGGGGCGTAGGAAGCAATCAGCCCCAGCATTTT. As protein: CASSPTGGVGSNQPQHF. The chain carries TRBV18 and TRBJ1-5, with TRBD1 matching 10 bases. V lost 6 bases and J lost 1; bases outside the gene matches: 9. The CDR3 contains 17 residues. Germline values: CDR1 KGHSH, CDR2 LQKENI.

The chain combines TRBV11-2 with TRBJ1-4, with D perhaps TRBD1 (6 bases). Germline V gives CDR1 SGHAT, CDR2 FQNNGV. V was clipped by 6 bases and J by 4 bases, with 12 bases between them. CDR3 length: 14 amino acids. The CDR3 DNA sequence: TGTGCCAGCAGGCCTACAGGGTATAATGAAAAACTGTTTTTT. Its translation: CASRPTGYNEKLFF.

The chain links TRBV9 to TRBJ2-5; D may be TRBD2 (7 bases). Trimming shortened V by 3 bases and J by 4 bases, and 19 bases separated the two germline ends. The germline CDR1 and CDR2 sequences are SGDLS and YYNGEE. The CDR3 spans 16 residues. In DNA, the CDR3 is TGTGCCAGCAGCGGGACGGGGGGCCTAGGGGGAGAGACCCAGTACTTC. It translates to CASSGTGGLGGETQYF.

This clone was recorded once. The chain recombines TRBV7-8 with TRBJ2-7; possible D gene TRBD1, 6 bases. Trimming took 5 bases from V and 5 from J, leaving 7 bases between them. CDR1 SGHVS and CDR2 FQNEAQ come from the germline V gene. The CDR3 is made up of 11 amino acids. The CDR3 DNA follows: TGTGCCAGCAGCACAGGGAACGAGCAGTACTTC. It encodes CASSTGNEQYF.